This entry concerns a single T cell receptor (beta chain). What it recognizes is unknown. The sample belongs to a study of OX40 agonist ivuxolimab in advanced cancers. Whole-study findings and limits: Doses of 0.1 to 3.0 mg/kg were accompanied by clonal expansion of CD4+ and CD8+ blood T cells by week 6.

Produced via immunoSEQ multiplex PCR; TCRdb's table is partial and in-frame only. This sample has 15,000 to 20,000 clones, with 80% to 90% found just once. The CDR3 spans 14 residues. The J segment lost 0 bases and the V segment lost 2 bases, leaving 0 bases of the junction unmatched. The germline gives CDR1 MNHNY, CDR2 SVGAGI (reference sequence). Sequencing used CD4+ or CD8+ T cells sorted from blood, obtained in a trial of the OX40 agonist ivuxolimab. The chain combines TRBV6-6 with TRBJ2-7; TRBD2 aligns across 8 bases. The receptor was derived from an adult with an advanced solid tumor such as melanoma, head and neck, liver or kidney cancer. CDR3 protein: CASSYREGSYEQYF. In DNA, the CDR3 is TGTGCCAGCAGTTACCGGGAGGGCTCCTACGAGCAGTACTTC.